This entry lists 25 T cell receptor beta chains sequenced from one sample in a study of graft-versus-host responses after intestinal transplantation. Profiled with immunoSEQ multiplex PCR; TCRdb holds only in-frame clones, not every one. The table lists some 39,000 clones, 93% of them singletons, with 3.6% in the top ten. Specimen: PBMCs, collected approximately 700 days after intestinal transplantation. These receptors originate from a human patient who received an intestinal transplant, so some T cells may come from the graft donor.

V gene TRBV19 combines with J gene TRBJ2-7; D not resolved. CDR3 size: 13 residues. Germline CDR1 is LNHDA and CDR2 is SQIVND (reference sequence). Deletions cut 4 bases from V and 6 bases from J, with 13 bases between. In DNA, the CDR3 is TGTGCCAGTAGTAGTTTGGGTACACCCGAGCAGTACTTC. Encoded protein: CASSSLGTPEQYF.

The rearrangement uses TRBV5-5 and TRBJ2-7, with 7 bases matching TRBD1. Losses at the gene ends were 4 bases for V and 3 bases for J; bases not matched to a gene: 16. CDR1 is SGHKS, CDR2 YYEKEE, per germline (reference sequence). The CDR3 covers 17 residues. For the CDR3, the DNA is TGTGCCAGCAGCATCTACCCCGGGACAGTGGATAGCTACGAGCAGTACTTC. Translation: CASSIYPGTVDSYEQYF. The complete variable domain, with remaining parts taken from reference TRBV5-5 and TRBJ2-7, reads DAGVTQSPTHLIKTRGQQVTLRCSPISGHKSVSWYQQVLGQGPQFIFQYYEKEERGRGNFPDRFSARQFPNYSSELNVNALLLGDSALYLCASSIYPGTVDSYEQYFGPGTRLTVT.

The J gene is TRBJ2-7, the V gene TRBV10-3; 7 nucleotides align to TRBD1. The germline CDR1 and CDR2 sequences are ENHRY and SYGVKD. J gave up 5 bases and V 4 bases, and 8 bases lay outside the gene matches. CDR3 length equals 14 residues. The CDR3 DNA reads TGTGCCATCAGTGTGCCCGAGGGGGCCCACGAGCAGTACTTC. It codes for CAISVPEGAHEQYF.

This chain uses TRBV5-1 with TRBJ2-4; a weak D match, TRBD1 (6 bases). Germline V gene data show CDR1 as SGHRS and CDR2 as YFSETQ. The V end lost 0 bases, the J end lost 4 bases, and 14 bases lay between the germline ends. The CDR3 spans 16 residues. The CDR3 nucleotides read TGCGCCAGCAGCTTGGTGGTTGGGGGCTCAAAAAACATTCAGTACTTC. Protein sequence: CASSLVVGGSKNIQYF.

The CDR3 DNA sequence: TGTGCCAGCAAAACACAGGGAAGATTCTCTGGAAACACCATATATTTT. Translating it yields CASKTQGRFSGNTIYF. This chain links TRBV28 with TRBJ1-3; D may be TRBD1 (6 bases). The ends were cut back, 7 bases at V and 0 bases at J, with 16 bases in the middle. The CDR3 contains 16 residues. Germline V lookup: CDR1 MDHEN, CDR2 SYDVKM.

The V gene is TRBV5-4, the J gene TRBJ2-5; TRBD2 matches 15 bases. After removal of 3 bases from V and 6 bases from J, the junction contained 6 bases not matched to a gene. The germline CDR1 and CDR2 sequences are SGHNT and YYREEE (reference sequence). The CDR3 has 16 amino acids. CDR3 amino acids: CASSSPGTSGGKTQYF. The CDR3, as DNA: TGTGCCAGCAGCTCTCCCGGGACTAGCGGGGGGAAGACCCAGTACTTC.

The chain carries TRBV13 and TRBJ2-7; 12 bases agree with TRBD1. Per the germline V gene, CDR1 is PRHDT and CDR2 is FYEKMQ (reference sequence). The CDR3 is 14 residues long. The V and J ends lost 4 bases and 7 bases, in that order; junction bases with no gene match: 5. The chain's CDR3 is CASSSGTGGKEQYF. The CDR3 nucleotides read TGTGCCAGCAGCTCCGGGACAGGGGGCAAAGAGCAGTACTTC.

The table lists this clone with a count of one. CDR3 region: CASSLQTTTEQFF. CDR3 DNA: TGTGCCAGCAGCCTCCAGACGACCACTGAGCAGTTCTTC. V and J are TRBV14 and TRBJ2-1; no firm D call. Germline V CDR1 and CDR2: SGHDN, FVKESK. The CDR3 consists of 13 residues. V lost 4 bases and J 9 bases, leaving 13 bases between the germline ends.

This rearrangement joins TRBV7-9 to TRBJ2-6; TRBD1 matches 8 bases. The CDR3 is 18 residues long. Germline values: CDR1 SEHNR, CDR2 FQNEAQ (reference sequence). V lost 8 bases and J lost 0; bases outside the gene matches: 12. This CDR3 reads CASGTTGTGLSGANVLTF. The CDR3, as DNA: TGTGCCAGCGGGACCACCGGGACAGGTCTCTCTGGGGCCAACGTCCTGACTTTC.

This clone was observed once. CDR3 sequence reads: CASSPTSGSVNEQFF. The CDR3 DNA reads as TGTGCCAGCAGCCCGACTAGCGGGAGTGTAAATGAGCAGTTCTTC. The chain couples TRBV7-3 to TRBJ2-1; the match to TRBD2 covers 12 bases. Trimming at V came to 5 bases and at J to 7 bases, leaving 6 bases not matched to a gene. The CDR3 length is 15 residues. The V gene's germline CDR1 is SGHTA and CDR2 FQGTGA.

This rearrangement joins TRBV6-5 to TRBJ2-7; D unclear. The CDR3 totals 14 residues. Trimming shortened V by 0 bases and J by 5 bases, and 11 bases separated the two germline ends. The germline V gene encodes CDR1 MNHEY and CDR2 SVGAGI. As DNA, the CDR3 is TGTGCCAGCAGTTACTCGCGAGCGAAAGACGAGCAGTACTTC. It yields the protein CASSYSRAKDEQYF.

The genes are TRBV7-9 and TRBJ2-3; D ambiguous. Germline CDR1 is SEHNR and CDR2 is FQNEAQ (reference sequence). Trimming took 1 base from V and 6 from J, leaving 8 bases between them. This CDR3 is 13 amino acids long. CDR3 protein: CASSLVEGDTQYF. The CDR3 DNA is TGTGCCAGCAGCTTAGTTGAAGGGGATACGCAGTATTTT.

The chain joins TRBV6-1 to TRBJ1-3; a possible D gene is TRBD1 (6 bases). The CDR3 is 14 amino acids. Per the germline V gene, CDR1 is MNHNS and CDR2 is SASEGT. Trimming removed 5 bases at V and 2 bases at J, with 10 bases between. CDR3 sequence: CASSRTGTGNTIYF. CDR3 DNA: TGTGCCAGCAGTAGAACAGGGACTGGAAACACCATATATTTT.

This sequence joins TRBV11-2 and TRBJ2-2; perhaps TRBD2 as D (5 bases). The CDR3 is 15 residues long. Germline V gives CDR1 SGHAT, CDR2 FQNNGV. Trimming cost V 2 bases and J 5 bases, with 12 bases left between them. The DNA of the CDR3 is TGTGCCAGCAGCTTAAACCCATCGGGGACCGGGGAGCTGTTTTTT. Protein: CASSLNPSGTGELFF.

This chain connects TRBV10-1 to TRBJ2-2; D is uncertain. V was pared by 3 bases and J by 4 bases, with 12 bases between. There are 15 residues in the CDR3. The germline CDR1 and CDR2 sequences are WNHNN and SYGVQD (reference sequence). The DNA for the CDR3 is TGCGCCAGCAGTGAAGGCCCCTTTTCCACCGGGGAGCTGTTTTTT. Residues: CASSEGPFSTGELFF.

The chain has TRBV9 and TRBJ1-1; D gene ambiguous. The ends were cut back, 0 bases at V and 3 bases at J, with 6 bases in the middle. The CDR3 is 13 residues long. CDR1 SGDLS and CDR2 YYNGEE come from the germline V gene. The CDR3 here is CASSVATYTEAFF. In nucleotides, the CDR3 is TGTGCCAGCAGCGTAGCGACTTACACTGAAGCTTTCTTT. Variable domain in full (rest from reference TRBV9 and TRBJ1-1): DSGVTQTPKHLITATGQRVTLRCSPRSGDLSVYWYQQSLDQGLQFLIQYYNGEERAKGNILERFSAQQFPDLHSELNLSSLELGDSALYFCASSVATYTEAFFGQGTRLTVV.

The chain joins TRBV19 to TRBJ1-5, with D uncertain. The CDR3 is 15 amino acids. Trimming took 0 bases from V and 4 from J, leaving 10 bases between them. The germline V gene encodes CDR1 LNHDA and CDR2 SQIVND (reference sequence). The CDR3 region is CASSIDDGTNQPQHF. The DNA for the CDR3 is TGTGCCAGTAGTATAGATGACGGCACAAATCAGCCCCAGCATTTT.

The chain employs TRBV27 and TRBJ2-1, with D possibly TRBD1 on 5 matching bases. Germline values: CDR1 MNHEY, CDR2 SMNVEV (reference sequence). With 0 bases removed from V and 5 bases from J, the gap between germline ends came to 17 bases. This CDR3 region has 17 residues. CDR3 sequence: CASSLSPGQGPDNEQFF. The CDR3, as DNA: TGTGCCAGCAGTTTATCTCCAGGGCAAGGGCCTGACAATGAGCAGTTCTTC.

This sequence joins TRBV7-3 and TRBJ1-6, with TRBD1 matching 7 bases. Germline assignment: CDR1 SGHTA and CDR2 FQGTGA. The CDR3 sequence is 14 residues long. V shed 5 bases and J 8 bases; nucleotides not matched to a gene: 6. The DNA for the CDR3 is TGTGCCAGCAGCCGCGGACAGGTCCATTCACCCCTCCACTTT. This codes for CASSRGQVHSPLHF.

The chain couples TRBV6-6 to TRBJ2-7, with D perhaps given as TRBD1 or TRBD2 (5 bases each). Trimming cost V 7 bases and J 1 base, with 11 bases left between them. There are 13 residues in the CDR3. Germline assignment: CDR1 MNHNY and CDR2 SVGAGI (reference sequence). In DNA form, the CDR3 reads TGTGCCAGCAAGGGGAGTTCGTCCTACGAGCAGTACTTC. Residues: CASKGSSSYEQYF.

CDR3 region: CASSLVGRTGGETQYF. The CDR3, as DNA: TGCGCCAGCAGCTTGGTGGGCAGGACAGGGGGAGAGACCCAGTACTTC. V gene TRBV5-1 combines with J gene TRBJ2-5, with TRBD1 matching over 10 bases. Germline values: CDR1 SGHRS, CDR2 YFSETQ. The CDR3 contains 16 residues. V was pared by 0 bases and J by 4 bases, with 6 bases of the junction left unmatched.

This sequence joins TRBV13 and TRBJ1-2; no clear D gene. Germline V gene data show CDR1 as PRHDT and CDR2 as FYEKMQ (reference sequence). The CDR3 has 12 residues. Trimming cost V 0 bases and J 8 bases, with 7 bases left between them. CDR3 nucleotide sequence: TGTGCCAGCAGCTTAGGAGGGAGCGGCTACACCTTC. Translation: CASSLGGSGYTF.

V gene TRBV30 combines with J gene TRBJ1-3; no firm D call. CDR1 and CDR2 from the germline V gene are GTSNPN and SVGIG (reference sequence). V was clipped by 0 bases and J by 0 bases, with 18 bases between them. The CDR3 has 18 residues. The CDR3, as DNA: TGTGCCTGGAGTGTACTAGAGTGTCGATCCCTCTCTGGAAACACCATATATTTT. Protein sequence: CAWSVLECRSLSGNTIYF.

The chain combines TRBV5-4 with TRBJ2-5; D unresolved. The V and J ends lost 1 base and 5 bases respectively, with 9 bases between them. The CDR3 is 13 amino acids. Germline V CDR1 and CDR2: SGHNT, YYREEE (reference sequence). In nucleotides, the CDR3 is TGTGCCAGCAGCTTGCTATCCAGGGAGACCCAGTACTTC. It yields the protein CASSLLSRETQYF.

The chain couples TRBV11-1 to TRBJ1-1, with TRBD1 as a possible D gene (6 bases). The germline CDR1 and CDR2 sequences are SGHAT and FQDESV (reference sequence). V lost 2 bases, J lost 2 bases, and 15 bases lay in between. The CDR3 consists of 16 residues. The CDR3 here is CASSLSRLGANTEAFF. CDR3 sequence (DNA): TGTGCCAGCAGCTTATCACGGTTGGGGGCTAACACTGAAGCTTTCTTT.